One and the same sample provided the 17 T cell receptor beta chains below, sequenced in a study of control samples from healthy donors and cancer patients. Clones were read by immunoSEQ multiplex PCR, and TCRdb kept only the in-frame ones, dropping some. The sample lists about 130,000 clones, more than 85% occurring once. The specimen was blood. These receptors all come from a man aged 18 to 29 in good health.

This chain's CDR3 is CASSTQDGSTEAFF. The CDR3 nucleotides are TGCGCCAGCAGCACTCAGGACGGATCCACTGAAGCTTTCTTT. This chain uses TRBV5-1 with TRBJ1-1; D ambiguous. Trimming stripped 4 bases from V and 4 bases from J, with 14 bases between. This CDR3 spans 14 amino acids. From germline, CDR1 is SGHRS and CDR2 YFSETQ.

Only one count was recorded for this clone. In DNA form, the CDR3 reads TGTGCCATCAGTGAGCTTAACGGGCTAGCCACAGATACGCAGTATTTT. Translation: CAISELNGLATDTQYF. J is TRBJ2-3 and V is TRBV10-3; D is perhaps TRBD2 (5 bases). From germline, CDR1 is ENHRY and CDR2 SYGVKD. The CDR3 is made up of 16 amino acids. Trimming removed 2 bases at V and 2 bases at J, with 14 bases between.

The chain joins TRBV29-1 to TRBJ2-5, with 9 bases identical to TRBD2. Germline V lookup: CDR1 SQVTM, CDR2 ANQGSEA. The CDR3 length is 14 residues. J gave up 3 bases and V 5 bases, and 7 bases lay outside the gene matches. The DNA for the CDR3 is TGCAGCGTTCTCGGGACTAGCAGGGAAGAGACCCAGTACTTC. This codes for CSVLGTSREETQYF.

The chain is built from TRBV4-1 and TRBJ2-6, with D unclear. The CDR3 has 18 residues. Germline V lookup: CDR1 MGHRA, CDR2 YSYEKL. Trimming removed 5 bases at V and 0 bases at J, with 17 bases between. CDR3 nucleotide sequence: TGCGCCAGCAGCGACTGGAAGAGCGCAAACTCTGGGGCCAACGTCCTGACTTTC. Translation: CASSDWKSANSGANVLTF.

The rearrangement joins TRBV9 to TRBJ2-1, with 8 nucleotides matching TRBD1. The V gene end was trimmed by 4 bases and the J gene end by 7 bases; junction bases not matched to a gene: 7. The CDR3 consists of 14 residues. Germline CDR1 and CDR2: SGDLS and YYNGEE. CDR3 sequence: CASSTGQEGNEQFF. In nucleotides, the CDR3 is TGTGCCAGCAGCACGGGACAGGAAGGGAATGAGCAGTTCTTC. The full variable domain, completed using reference TRBV9 and TRBJ2-1, is DSGVTQTPKHLITATGQRVTLRCSPRSGDLSVYWYQQSLDQGLQFLIQYYNGEERAKGNILERFSAQQFPDLHSELNLSSLELGDSALYFCASSTGQEGNEQFFGPGTRLTVL.

The chain combines TRBV6-5 with TRBJ1-4; 7 nucleotides match TRBD1. CDR3 length: 14 residues. Germline loops: CDR1 MNHEY, CDR2 SVGAGI. V lost 6 bases to trimming and J lost 10 bases; unmatched junction nucleotides: 11. CDR3 in DNA: TGTGCCAGCAGGGTAGGGGGCGTATCGAGAAAACTGTTTTTT. Amino acid sequence: CASRVGGVSRKLFF.

The V and J genes are TRBV15 and TRBJ1-2; D is undetermined. V was trimmed by 5 bases and J by 4 bases, leaving 17 bases between them. This CDR3 has 15 amino acids. Germline CDR1 reads LNHNV; CDR2 reads YYDKDF (reference sequence). The CDR3 spells CATSVGLHRGYGYTF. As DNA, the CDR3 is TGTGCCACCAGCGTGGGCCTCCATAGAGGCTATGGCTACACCTTC.

The chain uses TRBV21-1 and TRBJ2-6; the table's D call, TRBD2, has no DNA check behind it. TRBV21-1 is marked as a pseudogene. The CDR3 loop spans 14 amino acids. The CDR3 DNA is TGTGCCAGTTATAGAGGCTCTGGGGCCAACGTCCTGACTTTC. Translated, it gives CASYRGSGANVLTF.

The rearrangement uses TRBV12-3 or TRBV12-4 and TRBJ1-4, with D uncertain. This CDR3 is 13 amino acids long. The germline V and J ends were trimmed by 2 bases and 5 bases, with 6 bases remaining between them. As DNA, the CDR3 is TGTGCCAGCAGTTTAAAGCCCAATGAAAAACTGTTTTTT. Protein product: CASSLKPNEKLFF.

This chain uses TRBV7-3 with TRBJ1-2; tentative D call: TRBD1 (5 bases). CDR3 length: 19 residues. Between the trimmed V and J ends, which lost 6 bases and 7 bases, there was a span of 33 bases. Germline lookup yields CDR1 SGHTA and CDR2 FQGTGA. The CDR3 here is CASRRPPLYGQYYLLGYTF. CDR3 coding DNA: TGTGCCAGCAGACGGCCCCCCCTTTACGGACAATACTACCTTCTTGGCTACACCTTC.

The J gene is TRBJ1-5, the V gene TRBV30, with unresolved D. V shed 0 bases and J shed 4 bases, with 10 bases lying between them. Looked up from germline, CDR1 is GTSNPN and CDR2 is SVGIG (reference sequence). The CDR3 totals 14 residues. CDR3 protein: CAWSVPGGNQPQHF. CDR3 sequence (DNA): TGTGCCTGGAGTGTACCTGGAGGGAATCAGCCCCAGCATTTT.

This clone turned up a few times. The V and J genes are TRBV5-4 and TRBJ2-4; 11 nucleotides agree with TRBD2. The CDR3 spans 18 residues. Germline trimming cut 0 bases from V and 1 base from J; bases unmatched to any gene: 6. CDR1 is SGHNT and CDR2 is YYREEE in the germline V gene (reference sequence). CDR3 loop: CASSLGIAGGPAKNIQYF. The CDR3 region has the DNA TGTGCCAGCAGCTTGGGGATAGCGGGGGGGCCGGCCAAAAACATTCAGTACTTC.

The rearrangement joins TRBV5-1 to TRBJ1-4; D possibly corresponds to TRBD1 (5 bases). This CDR3 has 13 residues. CDR1 and CDR2 from the germline V gene are SGHRS and YFSETQ. Trimming removed 4 bases from V and 5 bases from J, with 9 bases in between. In DNA form, the CDR3 reads TGCGCCAGCAGCGTCGAGGGGAATGAAAAACTGTTTTTT. Amino acids: CASSVEGNEKLFF.

In this sample, this clone turned up once. This chain's CDR3 is CSVQGAGQPQHF. CDR3 coding DNA: TGCAGCGTTCAGGGGGCCGGGCAGCCCCAGCATTTT. The V gene is TRBV29-1, the J gene TRBJ1-5; TRBD1 aligns across 8 bases. From germline, CDR1 is SQVTM and CDR2 ANQGSEA. The J segment lost 7 bases and the V segment lost 5 bases, leaving 4 bases of the junction unmatched. The CDR3 extends over 12 amino acids. The variable domain in full, completed from reference TRBV29-1 and TRBJ1-5, reads SAVISQKPSRDICQRGTSLTIQCQVDSQVTMMFWYRQQPGQSLTLIATANQGSEATYESGFVIDKFPISRPNLTFSTLTVSNMSPEDSSIYLCSVQGAGQPQHFGDGTRLSIL.

The chain employs TRBV11-3 and TRBJ2-7, with D perhaps being TRBD1 or TRBD2 (5 bases each). Deletions cut 5 bases from V and 1 base from J, with 12 bases between. The CDR3 sequence is 14 residues long. CDR1 is SGHNT, CDR2 YENEEA, per germline. The CDR3 DNA reads as TGTGCCAGCAGCCCTCCGGGGCAATCCTACGAGCAGTACTTC. This gives the protein CASSPPGQSYEQYF.

This clone was counted a few times. The J gene is TRBJ1-5, the V gene TRBV5-1; no clear D. CDR3 length: 13 amino acids. V gave up 5 bases and J gave up 6 bases, with 12 bases separating them. Germline V gene lookup returns CDR1 SGHRS and CDR2 YFSETQ. The CDR3 DNA sequence: TGCGCCAGCAGTTTCGATTGGGGTCAGCCCCAGCATTTT. Amino acids: CASSFDWGQPQHF.

The rearrangement joins TRBV5-4 to TRBJ2-1; D is tentatively TRBD1 or TRBD2 (5 bases each). The CDR3 length is 15 residues. V lost 0 bases and J 0 bases, leaving 7 bases between the germline ends. Germline V gene sequence: CDR1 SGHNT, CDR2 YYREEE (reference sequence). This chain's CDR3 is CASSLGGNSYNEQFF. CDR3 in DNA: TGTGCCAGCAGCTTGGGGGGGAACTCCTACAATGAGCAGTTCTTC.